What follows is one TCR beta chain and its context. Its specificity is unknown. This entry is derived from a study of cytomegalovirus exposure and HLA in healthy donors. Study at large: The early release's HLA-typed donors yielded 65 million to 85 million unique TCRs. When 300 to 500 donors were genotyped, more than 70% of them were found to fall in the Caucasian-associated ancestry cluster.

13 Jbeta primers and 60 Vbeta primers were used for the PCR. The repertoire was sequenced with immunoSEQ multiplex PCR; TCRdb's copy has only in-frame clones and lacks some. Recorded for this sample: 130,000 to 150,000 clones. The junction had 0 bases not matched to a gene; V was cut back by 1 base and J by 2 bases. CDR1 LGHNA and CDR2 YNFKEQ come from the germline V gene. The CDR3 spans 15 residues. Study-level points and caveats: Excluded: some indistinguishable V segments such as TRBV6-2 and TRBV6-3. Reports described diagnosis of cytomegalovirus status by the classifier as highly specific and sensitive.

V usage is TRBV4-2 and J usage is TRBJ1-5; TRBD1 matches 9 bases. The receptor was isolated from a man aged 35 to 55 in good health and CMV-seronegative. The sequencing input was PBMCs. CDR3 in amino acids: CASSQGTGGNQPQHF. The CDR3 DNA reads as TGTGCCAGCAGCCAAGGGACAGGGGGCAATCAGCCCCAGCATTTT.